Following are 5 T cell receptor beta chains from one sample sequenced in a study of shared clonotypes between healthy human individuals. Sequenced by immunoSEQ multiplex PCR; TCRdb stores in-frame clones only, minus some. The table lists around 2.1 million clones, approximately 96% of them singletons. The specimen was naive CD4+ T cells sorted from blood. Noted subset: CD45RA+ positively selected. Source of these receptors: a man aged 18 to 30 in good health.

The chain is built from TRBV5-6 and TRBJ2-3; D is unclear. CDR3 length: 15 amino acids. Germline V CDR1 and CDR2: SGHDT, YYEEEE. V gave up 2 bases and J gave up 0 bases, with 10 bases separating them. The CDR3 DNA reads TGTGCCAGCAGCTTAGCCGCTATTAGCACAGATACGCAGTATTTT. The encoded protein is CASSLAAISTDTQYF.

The V gene is TRBV30, the J gene TRBJ1-1, with D perhaps matching TRBD1 (5 bases). There are 14 residues in the CDR3. In germline, CDR1 is GTSNPN, CDR2 SVGIG (reference sequence). Trimming stripped 2 bases from V and 2 bases from J, with 12 bases between. The CDR3 spells CAWSYRDRNTEAFF. The CDR3 DNA reads as TGTGCCTGGAGTTACCGGGACCGAAACACTGAAGCTTTCTTT.

This chain uses TRBV5-1 with TRBJ2-7; D remains ambiguous. This CDR3 spans 13 amino acids. V lost 5 bases and J lost 2, with 11 bases in between. Germline V lookup: CDR1 SGHRS, CDR2 YFSETQ. For the CDR3, the DNA is TGCGCCAGCAGGGGGTCAGGAGCCTACGAGCAGTACTTC. Its protein is CASRGSGAYEQYF.

The chain carries TRBV6-1 and TRBJ2-5, with D tentatively TRBD1 or TRBD2 (6 bases each). The CDR3 consists of 16 residues. The germline CDR1 and CDR2 sequences are MNHNS and SASEGT. V was clipped by 0 bases and J by 5 bases, with 16 bases between them. The CDR3 region is CASSEASRGVVETQYF. CDR3 bases: TGTGCCAGCAGTGAAGCCTCAAGGGGGGTTGTCGAGACCCAGTACTTC.

The rearrangement links TRBV5-1 to TRBJ2-5, with 8 bases aligning to TRBD1. V lost 4 bases to trimming and J lost 1 base; unmatched junction nucleotides: 6. The CDR3 length is 15 residues. Germline-derived CDR1 and CDR2 are SGHRS and YFSETQ. The CDR3 here is CASSRTGLGQETQYF. CDR3 nucleotide sequence: TGCGCCAGCAGCCGGACAGGGTTGGGCCAAGAGACCCAGTACTTC.